The rows below give T cell receptor beta chains drawn from one sample of a study of long-term antiretroviral therapy in people with HIV. Assay used: immunoSEQ multiplex PCR; TCRdb lists only in-frame clones, some missing. The top ten hold roughly 9% of the sample, which has around 30,000 clones, around 85% seen once. The sequenced sample was unsorted PBMCs, obtained 2.3 years after starting antiretroviral therapy. Receptors originate from a middle-aged man with HIV. Both conserved end residues are part of each CDR3. The D gene is left open where the match is weak. Clone size is not always given. Where it is, it says once, few, many or a class for expanded clones.

NA,NA,TRBV7-9,TRBJ2-2,CASSLPPPPTARGPGELFF,TGTGCCAGCAGCTTGCCGCCACCTCCCACCGCACGGGGTCCCGGGGAGCTGTTTTTT
NA,NA,TRBV6-1,TRBJ1-6,CASSEGPGTSPLHF,TGTGCCAGCAGTGAAGGTCCGGGGACTTCACCCCTCCACTTT
NA,NA,TRBV5-1,TRBJ2-5,CASSLALGGQETQYF,TGCGCCAGCAGCTTGGCCCTAGGGGGCCAAGAGACCCAGTACTTC
NA,TRBD1,TRBV28,TRBJ1-1,CATILTGTGNTEAFF,TGTGCCACCATTCTCACCGGGACAGGGAACACTGAAGCTTTCTTT
NA,NA,TRBV19,TRBJ1-5,CASSMIFENQPQHF,TGTGCCAGTAGTATGATTTTTGAAAATCAGCCCCAGCATTTT
few,TRBD1,TRBV11-3,TRBJ1-5,CASSFYGQDNQPQHF,TGTGCCAGCAGCTTCTATGGACAGGACAATCAGCCCCAGCATTTT
NA,TRBD1,TRBV10-3,TRBJ1-2,CAISELAGGFNYGYTF,TGTGCCATCAGTGAGCTGGCAGGGGGCTTTAACTATGGCTACACCTTC
NA,NA,TRBV4-1,TRBJ2-5,CASSQTGIQETQYF,TGCGCCAGCAGCCAAACAGGGATCCAAGAGACCCAGTACTTC
once,TRBD1,TRBV29-1,TRBJ1-3,CSVRLSGTGKGNTIYF,TGCAGCGTTAGGCTGTCCGGGACAGGGAAAGGAAACACCATATATTTT
few,NA,TRBV5-1,TRBJ1-3,CASSVGQPAGNTIYF,TGCGCCAGCAGCGTAGGACAGCCCGCTGGAAACACCATATATTTT
NA,TRBD1,TRBV5-1,TRBJ1-2,CASSIGTAANYGYTF,TGCGCCAGCAGCATCGGGACAGCAGCTAACTATGGCTACACCTTC
once,NA,TRBV6-6,TRBJ1-2,CASSSSGGDNGYTF,TGTGCCAGCAGCTCCAGCGGGGGCGATAATGGCTACACCTTC
once,TRBD2,TRBV2,TRBJ2-3,CASTERRGTTDTQYF,TGTGCCAGCACCGAACGGCGGGGGACCACAGATACGCAGTATTTT